Below, 21 T cell receptor beta chains from the same sample are listed, as sequenced in a study of T-cell memory formation after mild COVID-19. TCRdb fed the 5' RACE reads into MiXCR, producing one record per CDR3 protein. The table records 450,000 or so distinct CDR3 sequences, roughly 20% of them present only once. Sequenced sample: PBMCs or a T cell subset sorted from them (not recorded which). These receptor sequences come from an adult woman who had mild COVID-19 (a few samples of this study predate the infection). Cell type and time point are not known.

The rearrangement uses TRBV20-1 and TRBJ2-7, with D tentatively TRBD2 (6 bases). CDR1 is DFQATT and CDR2 is SNEGSKA in the germline V gene (reference sequence). V gave up 6 bases and J gave up 2 bases, with 14 bases separating them. CDR3 length: 13 residues. Written as DNA, the CDR3 is TGCAGTGCCCTGCGGGGAGCTGCCTACGAGCAGTACTTC. Amino acid sequence: CSALRGAAYEQYF.

In its sample, this clonotype was seen a few times. The chain links TRBV12-3 or TRBV12-4 to TRBJ1-5; 9 nucleotides line up with TRBD1. Trimming cost V 7 bases and J 4 bases; bases outside gene matches: 8. The CDR3 covers 15 residues. The CDR3 region is CASTYGTGTNQPQHF. The CDR3, as DNA: TGTGCCAGCACCTACGGGACAGGGACAAATCAGCCCCAGCATTTT.

This clonotype has just a few counts. This sequence joins TRBV29-1 and TRBJ1-1; D uncertain. Trimming took 0 bases from V and 4 from J, leaving 9 bases between them. The CDR3 totals 13 residues. The germline V gene encodes CDR1 SQVTM and CDR2 ANQGSEA. The CDR3 nucleotides are TGCAGCGTTGAAGATTTGGACCGCACTGAAGCTTTCTTT. It codes for CSVEDLDRTEAFF.

This clonotype turned up a few times. The chain has TRBV4-3 and TRBJ2-1, with D possibly TRBD2 on 6 matching bases. V was clipped by 0 bases and J by 1 base, with 10 bases between them. Germline lookup yields CDR1 LGHNA and CDR2 YSLEER. CDR3 length: 16 amino acids. The CDR3 nucleotides are TGCGCCAGCAGCCAAGATACTAGCCCTTCCTACAATGAGCAGTTCTTC. It encodes CASSQDTSPSYNEQFF.

This clonotype has just a few counts. This chain connects TRBV28 to TRBJ1-5; 9 bases agree with TRBD1. V trimming: 6 bases; J trimming: 1 base; junction bases outside the gene matches: 7. The CDR3 covers 16 residues. CDR1 and CDR2 (germline): MDHEN, SYDVKM. Here the CDR3 reads CASRGPGTGSNQPQHF. CDR3 sequence (DNA): TGTGCCAGCAGAGGACCCGGGACAGGGAGCAATCAGCCCCAGCATTTT.

This clonotype was observed a handful of times. This sequence joins TRBV7-9 and TRBJ1-4; D gene ambiguous. Germline V gives CDR1 SEHNR, CDR2 FQNEAQ (reference sequence). With 5 bases removed from V and 0 bases from J, the gap between germline ends came to 10 bases. There are 15 residues in the CDR3. As DNA, the CDR3 is TGTGCCAGCAGCCCCCTACAGACAACTAATGAAAAACTGTTTTTT. Translating gives CASSPLQTTNEKLFF.

This chain connects TRBV7-9 to TRBJ2-3; 10 positions agree with TRBD2. Germline V lookup: CDR1 SEHNR, CDR2 FQNEAQ (reference sequence). This CDR3 has 19 amino acids. V was pared by 4 bases and J by 1 base, with 14 bases of the junction left unmatched. This CDR3 is CASSYPLTTSGIRTDTQYF. CDR3 bases: TGTGCCAGCAGCTATCCACTTACCACTAGCGGGATACGCACAGATACGCAGTATTTT.

This clonotype came up a few times. The chain has TRBV24-1 and TRBJ1-5, with D possibly being TRBD1 (5 bases). The CDR3 is 14 amino acids. V was pared by 2 bases and J by 7 bases, with 11 bases between. The germline V gene encodes CDR1 KGHDR and CDR2 SFDVKD. CDR3 coding DNA: TGTGCCACCAGTGATTCCCAGGGAGGACAGCCCCAGCATTTT. Its protein product is CATSDSQGGQPQHF.

The V and J genes are TRBV5-1 and TRBJ2-3; 11 positions match TRBD2. The trim removed 4 bases at V and 3 bases at J, leaving 4 bases unmatched. CDR1 is SGHRS, CDR2 YFSETQ, per germline. The CDR3 spans 15 residues. CDR3 protein: CASSVAGGPTDTQYF. DNA of the CDR3: TGCGCCAGCAGCGTAGCGGGAGGGCCGACAGATACGCAGTATTTT.

In its sample, this clonotype was seen a few times. The V gene is TRBV7-9, the J gene TRBJ1-5, with D perhaps matching TRBD1 (5 bases). Trimming took off 1 base at V and 2 bases at J, with 9 bases between the two ends. CDR1 SEHNR and CDR2 FQNEAQ come from the germline V gene (reference sequence). There are 15 residues in the CDR3. The CDR3, as DNA: TGTGCCAGCAGCTTAGAGGGGCCGGGCAATCAGCCCCAGCATTTT. It is translated as CASSLEGPGNQPQHF.

This clonotype was seen repeatedly, ten times or more. V is TRBV7-2 and J is TRBJ2-7; D is unclear. V dropped 1 base and J dropped 0 bases, with 10 bases sitting between them. The CDR3 is made up of 15 amino acids. CDR1 is SGHTA and CDR2 is FQGNSA in the germline V gene. CDR3 nucleotides: TGTGCCAGCAGCTTAGATTCAGGCTTCTCCTACGAGCAGTACTTC. Its protein is CASSLDSGFSYEQYF.

This rearrangement joins TRBV6-5 to TRBJ2-1; TRBD1 aligns across 9 bases. The V gene's germline CDR1 is MNHEY and CDR2 SVGAGI. The junction had 1 base not matched to a gene; V was cut back by 8 bases and J by 8 bases. The length of the CDR3 is 11 residues. CDR3 sequence: CASRTGDEQFF. The CDR3 DNA follows: TGTGCCAGCCGGACAGGGGATGAGCAGTTCTTC.

The chain couples TRBV15 to TRBJ2-3; D might be TRBD2 (7 bases). This CDR3 is built from 17 residues. With 3 bases removed from V and 4 bases from J, the gap between germline ends came to 20 bases. Germline V gene data show CDR1 as LNHNV and CDR2 as YYDKDF (reference sequence). For the CDR3, the DNA is TGTGCCACCAGCAGGGGGGGGCAGGGGATGGTTCCAGATACGCAGTATTTT. This encodes CATSRGGQGMVPDTQYF.

This clonotype was found a few times. The rearrangement links TRBV7-2 to TRBJ1-1; D gene uncertain. Germline V gene sequence: CDR1 SGHTA, CDR2 FQGNSA. There are 14 residues in the CDR3. V lost 5 bases to trimming and J lost 4 bases, with 14 bases between them. CDR3 nucleotides: TGTGCCAGCAGCAGTAGGGTAGCGCGCACTGAAGCTTTCTTT. Translation: CASSSRVARTEAFF. The full variable domain, rest sourced from reference TRBV7-2 and TRBJ1-1, is GAGVSQSPSNKVTEKGKDVELRCDPISGHTALYWYRQSLGQGLEFLIYFQGNSAPDKSGLPSDRFSAERTGGSVSTLTIQRTQQEDSAVYLCASSSRVARTEAFFGQGTRLTVV.

V gene TRBV7-3 combines with J gene TRBJ2-3, with TRBD2 matching 15 bases. The CDR3 sequence is 19 residues long. V lost 4 bases to trimming and J lost 4 bases; unmatched junction nucleotides: 12. CDR1 and CDR2 from the germline V gene are SGHTA and FQGTGA. The CDR3: CASSSSRTSGRAEADTQYF. The DNA for the CDR3 is TGTGCCAGCAGCTCAAGCAGGACTAGCGGGAGGGCGGAGGCAGATACGCAGTATTTT. Complete variable domain (other parts from reference TRBV7-3 and TRBJ2-3): GAGVSQTPSNKVTEKGKYVELRCDPISGHTALYWYRQSLGQGPEFLIYFQGTGAADDSGLPNDRFFAVRPEGSVSTLKIQRTERGDSAVYLCASSSSRTSGRAEADTQYFGPGTRLTVL.

The chain joins TRBV7-2 to TRBJ2-3, with D possibly TRBD1 on 6 matching bases. Germline loops: CDR1 SGHTA, CDR2 FQGNSA. The CDR3 has 15 amino acids. Trimming took off 1 base at V and 10 bases at J, with 18 bases between the two ends. The CDR3 here is CASSLEGNRVRAQYF. In nucleotides, the CDR3 is TGTGCCAGCAGCTTAGAGGGAAACAGGGTTAGGGCGCAGTATTTT.

The chain combines TRBV6-2 or TRBV6-3 with TRBJ1-6, with no clear D. This CDR3 has 11 residues. Germline CDR1 is MNHEY and CDR2 is SVGEGT. The CDR3 spells CATSENSPLHF. CDR3 DNA: TGTGCTACCTCGGAAAATTCACCCCTCCACTTT.

The chain joins TRBV7-2 to TRBJ2-1, with 7 bases that match TRBD2. After removal of 6 bases from V and 6 bases from J, the junction contained 5 bases not matched to a gene. CDR1 is SGHTA and CDR2 is FQGNSA in the germline V gene. This CDR3 spans 13 amino acids. CDR3 nucleotides: TGTGCCAGCAGGCCGGGACTAACCAATGAGCAGTTCTTC. It translates to CASRPGLTNEQFF.

V is TRBV7-3 and J is TRBJ1-5; the D gene is possibly TRBD1 (6 bases). The CDR3 loop spans 17 amino acids. Germline V gives CDR1 SGHTA, CDR2 FQGTGA. V was clipped by 5 bases and J by 1 base, with 18 bases between them. For the CDR3, the DNA is TGTGCCAGCAGCCCAGACGGGGGCAGGGGAAGCAATCAGCCCCAGCATTTT. This sequence encodes CASSPDGGRGSNQPQHF.

This clonotype occurred a few times. The chain uses TRBV4-1 and TRBJ1-5; TRBD1 agrees at 9 bases. The CDR3 spans 16 residues. Germline CDR1 and CDR2: MGHRA and YSYEKL. Unmatched junction bases numbered 7, after V lost 2 bases and J lost 5 bases. The CDR3 loop reads CASSQYGTGQDQPQHF. DNA for the CDR3: TGCGCCAGCAGCCAATACGGGACAGGGCAAGATCAGCCCCAGCATTTT.

The CDR3: CSAWGQDGYTF. The DNA for the CDR3 is TGCAGTGCTTGGGGGCAGGATGGCTACACCTTC. This chain uses TRBV20-1 with TRBJ1-2; possibly TRBD1 for D (6 bases). V was trimmed by 5 bases and J by 6 bases, leaving 10 bases between them. CDR3 size: 11 residues. Germline V CDR1 and CDR2: DFQATT, SNEGSKA (reference sequence).